The T cell receptor (beta chain) under discussion was sequenced for a study of CD8 T cells in Susac syndrome. Germline V gives CDR1 SGHAT, CDR2 FQDESV (reference sequence). This CDR3 contains 20 residues. Trimming at V came to 5 bases and at J to 1 base, leaving 17 bases not matched to a gene. Reverse transcription of roughly 0.5 to 1 ug RNA used random hexamers. TCRdb passed the immunoSEQ multiplex PCR reads through MiXCR, listing each CDR3 protein once. The profile shows 95,000 to 150,000 distinct CDR3 sequences, just over 90% of them singletons. The V and J genes are TRBV11-1 and TRBJ2-1; TRBD2 matches at 10 bases. Sequenced sample: CD8+ T cells from PBMCs. The TCR was taken from a human donor with multiple sclerosis. CDR3 nucleotides: TGTGCCAGCAGCGGTCAGAGTCACGCTAGCGGGGGTTGGTCCTACAATGAGCAGTTCTTC. This encodes CASSGQSHASGGWSYNEQFF.